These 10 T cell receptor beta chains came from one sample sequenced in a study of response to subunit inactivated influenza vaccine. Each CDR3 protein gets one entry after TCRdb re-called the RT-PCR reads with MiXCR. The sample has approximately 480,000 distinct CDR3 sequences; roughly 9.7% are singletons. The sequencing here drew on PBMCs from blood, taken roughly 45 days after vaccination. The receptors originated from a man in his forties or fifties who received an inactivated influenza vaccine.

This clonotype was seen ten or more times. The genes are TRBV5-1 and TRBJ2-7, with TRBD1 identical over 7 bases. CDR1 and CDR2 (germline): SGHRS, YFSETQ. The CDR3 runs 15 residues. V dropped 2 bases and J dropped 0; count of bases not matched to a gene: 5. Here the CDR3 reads CASSFDGQASYEQYF. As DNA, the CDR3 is TGCGCCAGCAGCTTCGATGGACAGGCCTCCTACGAGCAGTACTTC.

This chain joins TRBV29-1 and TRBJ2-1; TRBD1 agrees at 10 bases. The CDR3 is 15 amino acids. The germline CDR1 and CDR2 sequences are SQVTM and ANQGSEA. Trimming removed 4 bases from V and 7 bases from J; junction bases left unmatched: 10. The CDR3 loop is CSVGLAGTGVNEQFF. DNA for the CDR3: TGCAGCGTTGGGCTAGCCGGGACAGGGGTGAATGAGCAGTTCTTC.

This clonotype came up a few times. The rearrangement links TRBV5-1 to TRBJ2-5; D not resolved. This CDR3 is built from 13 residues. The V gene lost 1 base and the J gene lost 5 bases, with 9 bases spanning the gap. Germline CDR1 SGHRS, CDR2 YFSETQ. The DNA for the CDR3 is TGCGCCAGCAGCTTGCTGATTGGGGAGACCCAGTACTTC. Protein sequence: CASSLLIGETQYF.

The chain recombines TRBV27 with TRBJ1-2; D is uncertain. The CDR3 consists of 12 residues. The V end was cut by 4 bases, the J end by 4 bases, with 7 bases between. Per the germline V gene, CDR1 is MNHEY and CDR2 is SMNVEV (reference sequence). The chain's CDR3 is CASSYLGYGYTF. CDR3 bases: TGTGCCAGCAGTTATTTAGGCTATGGCTACACCTTC.

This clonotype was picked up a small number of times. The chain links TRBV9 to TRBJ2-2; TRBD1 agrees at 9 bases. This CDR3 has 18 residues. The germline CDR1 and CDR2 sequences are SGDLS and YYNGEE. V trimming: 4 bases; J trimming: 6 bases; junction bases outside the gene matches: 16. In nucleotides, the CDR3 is TGTGCCAGCAGCACTCGAACACCGGGACAGGGTATTGCCGGGGAGCTGTTTTTT. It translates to CASSTRTPGQGIAGELFF. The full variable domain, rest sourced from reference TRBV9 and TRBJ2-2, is DSGVTQTPKHLITATGQRVTLRCSPRSGDLSVYWYQQSLDQGLQFLIQYYNGEERAKGNILERFSAQQFPDLHSELNLSSLELGDSALYFCASSTRTPGQGIAGELFFGEGSRLTVL.

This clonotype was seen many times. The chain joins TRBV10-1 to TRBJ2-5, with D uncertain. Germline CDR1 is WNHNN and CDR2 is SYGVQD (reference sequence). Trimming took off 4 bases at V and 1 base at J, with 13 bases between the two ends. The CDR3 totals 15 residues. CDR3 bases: TGCGCCAGCAGTGTGGTGTTGATTCTCCAAGAGACCCAGTACTTC. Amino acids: CASSVVLILQETQYF.

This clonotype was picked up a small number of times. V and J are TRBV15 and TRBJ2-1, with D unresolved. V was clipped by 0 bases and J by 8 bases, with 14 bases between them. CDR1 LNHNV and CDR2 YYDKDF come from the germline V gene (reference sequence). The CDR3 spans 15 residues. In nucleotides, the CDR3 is TGTGCCACCAGCAGAGATTGGGTCTCTGCTTATGAGCAGTTCTTC. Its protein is CATSRDWVSAYEQFF.

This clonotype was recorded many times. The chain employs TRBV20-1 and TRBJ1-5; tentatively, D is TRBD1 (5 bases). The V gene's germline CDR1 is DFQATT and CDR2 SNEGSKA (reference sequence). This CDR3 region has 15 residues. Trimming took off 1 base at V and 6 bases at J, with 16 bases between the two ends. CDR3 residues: CSARGLAGMGQPQHF. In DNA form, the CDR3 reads TGCAGTGCTAGAGGCTTGGCAGGGATGGGTCAGCCCCAGCATTTT.

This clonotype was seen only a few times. The CDR3 DNA follows: TGCGCCAGCAGCCAAGACAGGGGATACCAAGAGACCCAGTACTTC. Its translation is CASSQDRGYQETQYF. The J gene is TRBJ2-5, the V gene TRBV4-3; TRBD1 might be the D (6 bases). V lost 0 bases to trimming and J lost 0 bases, with 8 bases between them. CDR1 is LGHNA and CDR2 is YSLEER in the germline V gene. CDR3 length equals 15 residues.

DNA of the CDR3: TGTGCCAGCAGCACCTTCGGACAGGGGAAAAAGAACACTGAAGCTTTCTTT. It yields the protein CASSTFGQGKKNTEAFF. The chain carries TRBV12-3 or TRBV12-4 and TRBJ1-1, with 9 nucleotides matching TRBD1. The CDR3 is 17 residues long. Unmatched junction bases numbered 12, after V lost 6 bases and J lost 1 base.